The TCR beta chain described here comes from a study of blood T cell repertoires in COVID-19. Study as a whole: The United States, Italy and Spain provided the acute and convalescent COVID-19 samples. Sources were T cells, B-cell-depleted T cells, or PBMCs; the material itself was cDNA or gDNA.

In the authors' methods: Estimation of nucleated cell counts relied on the amplification of reference gene primers. The table came from immunoSEQ multiplex PCR; TCRdb's copy has only in-frame clones and leaves some out. That table furnishes V, J and clone size, whereas the DNA furnished D and trimming. In the table there are under 300,000 clones, 65% to 80% of which are singletons. This clone occurred a few times. The germline V gene encodes CDR1 SGHTA and CDR2 FQGTGA. V dropped 0 bases and J dropped 8 bases, with 8 bases sitting between them. This CDR3 spans 13 amino acids. This sequence was found in a woman aged 40 to 50 with active or convalescent COVID-19. This rearrangement joins TRBV7-3 to TRBJ1-3; D is unclear. What was sequenced was peripheral blood. DNA for the CDR3: TGTGCCAGCAGCTTAACGGTCGGGGACACCATATATTTT. Its protein product is CASSLTVGDTIYF.